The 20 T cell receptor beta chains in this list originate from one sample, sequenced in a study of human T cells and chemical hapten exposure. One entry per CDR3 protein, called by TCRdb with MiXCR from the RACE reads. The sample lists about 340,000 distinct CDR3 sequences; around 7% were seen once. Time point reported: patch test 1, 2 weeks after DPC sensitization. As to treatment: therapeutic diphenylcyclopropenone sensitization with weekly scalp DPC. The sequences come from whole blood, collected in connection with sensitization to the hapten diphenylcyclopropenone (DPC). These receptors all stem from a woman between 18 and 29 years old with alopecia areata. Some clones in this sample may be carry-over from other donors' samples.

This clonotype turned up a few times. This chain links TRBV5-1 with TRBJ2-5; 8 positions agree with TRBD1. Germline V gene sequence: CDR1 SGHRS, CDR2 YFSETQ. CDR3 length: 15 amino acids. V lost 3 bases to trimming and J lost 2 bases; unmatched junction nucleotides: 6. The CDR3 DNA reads TGCGCCAGCAGCTGGGGACAGGCTGCGCAAGAGACCCAGTACTTC. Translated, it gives CASSWGQAAQETQYF. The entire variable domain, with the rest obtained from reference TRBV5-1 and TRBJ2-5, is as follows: KAGVTQTPRYLIKTRGQQVTLSCSPISGHRSVSWYQQTPGQGLQFLFEYFSETQRNKGNFPGRFSGRQFSNSRSEMNVSTLELGDSALYLCASSWGQAAQETQYFGPGTRLLVL.

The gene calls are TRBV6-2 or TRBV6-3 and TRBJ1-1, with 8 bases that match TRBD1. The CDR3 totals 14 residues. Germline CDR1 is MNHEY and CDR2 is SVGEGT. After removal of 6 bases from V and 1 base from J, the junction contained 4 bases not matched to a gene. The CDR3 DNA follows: TGTGCCAGCAGGCGGACAGGGAAGAACACTGAAGCTTTCTTT. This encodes CASRRTGKNTEAFF.

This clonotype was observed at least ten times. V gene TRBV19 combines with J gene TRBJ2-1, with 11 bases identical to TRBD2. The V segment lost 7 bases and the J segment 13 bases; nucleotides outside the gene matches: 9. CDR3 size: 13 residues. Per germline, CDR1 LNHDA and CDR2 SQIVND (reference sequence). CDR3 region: CASKASGGRNQFF. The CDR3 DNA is TGTGCCAGTAAGGCTAGCGGGGGGCGAAATCAGTTCTTC.

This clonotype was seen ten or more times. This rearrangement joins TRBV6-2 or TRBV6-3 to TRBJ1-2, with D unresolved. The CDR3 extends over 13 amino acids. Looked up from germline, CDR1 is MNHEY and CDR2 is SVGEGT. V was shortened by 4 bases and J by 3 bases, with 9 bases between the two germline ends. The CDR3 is CASSSRSYYGYTF. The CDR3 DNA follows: TGTGCCAGCAGTTCCAGGAGCTACTATGGCTACACCTTC.

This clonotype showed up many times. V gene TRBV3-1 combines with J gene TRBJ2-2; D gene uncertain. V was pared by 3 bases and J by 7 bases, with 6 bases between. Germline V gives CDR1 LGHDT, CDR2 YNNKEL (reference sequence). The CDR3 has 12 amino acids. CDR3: CASSHLSGELFF. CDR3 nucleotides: TGTGCCAGCAGCCACCTAAGCGGGGAGCTGTTTTTT.

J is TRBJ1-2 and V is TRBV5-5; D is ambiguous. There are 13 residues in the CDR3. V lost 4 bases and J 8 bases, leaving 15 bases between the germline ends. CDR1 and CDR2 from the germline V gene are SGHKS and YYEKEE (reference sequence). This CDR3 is CASSPTPTMGYTF. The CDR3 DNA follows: TGTGCCAGCAGCCCGACCCCTACCATGGGCTACACCTTC.

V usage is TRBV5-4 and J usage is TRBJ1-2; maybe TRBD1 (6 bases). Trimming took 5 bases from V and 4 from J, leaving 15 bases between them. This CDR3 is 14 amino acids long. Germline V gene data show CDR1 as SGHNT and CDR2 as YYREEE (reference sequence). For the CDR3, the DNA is TGTGCCAGCAGTTTTGACAGGTTCGGCTATGGCTACACCTTC. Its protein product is CASSFDRFGYGYTF.

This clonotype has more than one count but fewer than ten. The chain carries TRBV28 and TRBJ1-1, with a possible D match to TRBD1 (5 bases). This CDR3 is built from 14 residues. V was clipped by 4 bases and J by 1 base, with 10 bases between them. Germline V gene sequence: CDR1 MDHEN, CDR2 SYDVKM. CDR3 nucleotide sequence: TGTGCCAGCAGTTCCAGGGACTGGAACACTGAAGCTTTCTTT. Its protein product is CASSSRDWNTEAFF.

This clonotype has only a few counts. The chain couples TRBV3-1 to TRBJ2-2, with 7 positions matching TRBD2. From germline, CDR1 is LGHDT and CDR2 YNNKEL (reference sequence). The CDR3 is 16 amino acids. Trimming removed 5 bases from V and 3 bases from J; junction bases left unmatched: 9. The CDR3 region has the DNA TGTGCCAGCAGCTCCTCGGGCGGGGGATACACCGGGGAGCTGTTTTTT. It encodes CASSSSGGGYTGELFF. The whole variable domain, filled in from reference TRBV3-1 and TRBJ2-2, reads DTAVSQTPKYLVTQMGNDKSIKCEQNLGHDTMYWYKQDSKKFLKIMFSYNNKELIINETVPNRFSPKSPDKAHLNLHINSLELGDSAVYFCASSSSGGGYTGELFFGEGSRLTVL.

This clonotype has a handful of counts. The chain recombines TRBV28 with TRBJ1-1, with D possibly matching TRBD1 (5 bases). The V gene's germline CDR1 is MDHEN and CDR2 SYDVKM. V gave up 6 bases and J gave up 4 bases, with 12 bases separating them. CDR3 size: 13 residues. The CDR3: CASSTSQGTEAFF. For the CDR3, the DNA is TGTGCCAGCAGCACTTCTCAGGGCACTGAAGCTTTCTTT.

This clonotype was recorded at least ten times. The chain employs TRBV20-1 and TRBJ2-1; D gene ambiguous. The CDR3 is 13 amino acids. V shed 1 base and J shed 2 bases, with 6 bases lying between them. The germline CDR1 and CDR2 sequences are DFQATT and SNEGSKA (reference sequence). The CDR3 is CSARVGPYNEQFF. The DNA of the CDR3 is TGCAGTGCTAGAGTCGGGCCCTACAATGAGCAGTTCTTC.

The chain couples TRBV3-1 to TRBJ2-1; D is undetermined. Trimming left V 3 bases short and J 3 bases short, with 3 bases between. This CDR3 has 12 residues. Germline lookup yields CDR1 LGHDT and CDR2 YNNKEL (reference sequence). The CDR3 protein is CASSQNYNEQFF. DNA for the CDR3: TGTGCCAGCAGCCAGAACTACAATGAGCAGTTCTTC.

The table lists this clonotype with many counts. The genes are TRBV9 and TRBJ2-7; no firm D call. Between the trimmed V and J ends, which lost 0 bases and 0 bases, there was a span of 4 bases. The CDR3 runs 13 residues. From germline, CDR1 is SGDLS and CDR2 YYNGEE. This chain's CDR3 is CASSVDVSYEQYF. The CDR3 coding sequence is TGTGCCAGCAGCGTAGACGTCTCCTACGAGCAGTACTTC.

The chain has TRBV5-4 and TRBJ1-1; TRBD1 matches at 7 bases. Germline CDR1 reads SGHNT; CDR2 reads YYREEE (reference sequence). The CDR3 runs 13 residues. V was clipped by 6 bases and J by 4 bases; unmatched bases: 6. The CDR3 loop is CASTEQGSTEAFF. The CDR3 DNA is TGTGCCAGCACTGAACAGGGGAGCACTGAAGCTTTCTTT.

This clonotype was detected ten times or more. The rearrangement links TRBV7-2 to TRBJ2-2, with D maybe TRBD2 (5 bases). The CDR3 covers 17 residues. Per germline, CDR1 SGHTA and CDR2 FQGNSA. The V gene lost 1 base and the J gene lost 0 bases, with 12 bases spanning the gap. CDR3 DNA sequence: TGTGCCAGCAGCTTAGGGGCGGGCTTTCCGAACACCGGGGAGCTGTTTTTT. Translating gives CASSLGAGFPNTGELFF.

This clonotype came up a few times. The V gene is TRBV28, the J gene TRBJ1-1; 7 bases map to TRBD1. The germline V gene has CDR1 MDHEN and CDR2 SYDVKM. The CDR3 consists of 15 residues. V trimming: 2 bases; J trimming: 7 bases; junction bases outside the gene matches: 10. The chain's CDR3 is CASSLLAGGLNEAFF. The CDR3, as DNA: TGTGCCAGCAGTTTACTCGCAGGGGGACTGAATGAAGCTTTCTTT.

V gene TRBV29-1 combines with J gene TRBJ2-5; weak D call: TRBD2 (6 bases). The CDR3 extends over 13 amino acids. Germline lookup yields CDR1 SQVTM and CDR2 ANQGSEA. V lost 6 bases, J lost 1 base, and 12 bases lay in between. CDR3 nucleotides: TGCAGCGTCGACCCCGGGGGCCAAGAGACCCAGTACTTC. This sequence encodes CSVDPGGQETQYF. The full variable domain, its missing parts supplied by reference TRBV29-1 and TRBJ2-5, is SAVISQKPSRDICQRGTSLTIQCQVDSQVTMMFWYRQQPGQSLTLIATANQGSEATYESGFVIDKFPISRPNLTFSTLTVSNMSPEDSSIYLCSVDPGGQETQYFGPGTRLLVL.

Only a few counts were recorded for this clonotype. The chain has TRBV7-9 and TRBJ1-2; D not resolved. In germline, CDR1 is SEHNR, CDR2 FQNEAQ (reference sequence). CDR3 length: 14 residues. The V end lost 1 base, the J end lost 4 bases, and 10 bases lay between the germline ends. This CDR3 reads CASSLVEAAYGYTF. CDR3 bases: TGTGCCAGCAGCTTAGTAGAGGCCGCCTATGGCTACACCTTC.

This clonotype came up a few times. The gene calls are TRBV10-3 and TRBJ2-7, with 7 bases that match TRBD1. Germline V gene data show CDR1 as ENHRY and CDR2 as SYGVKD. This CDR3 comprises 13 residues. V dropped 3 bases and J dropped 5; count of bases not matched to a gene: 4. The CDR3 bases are TGTGCCATCAGTGACTACAGGGGCGACGAGCAGTACTTC. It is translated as CAISDYRGDEQYF.

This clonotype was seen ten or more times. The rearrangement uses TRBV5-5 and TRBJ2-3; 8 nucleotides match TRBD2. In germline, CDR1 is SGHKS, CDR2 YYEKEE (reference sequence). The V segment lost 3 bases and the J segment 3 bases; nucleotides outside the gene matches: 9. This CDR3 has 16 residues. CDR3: CASSSNRGGTTDTQYF. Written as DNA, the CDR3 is TGTGCCAGCAGCTCAAATCGGGGGGGCACGACAGATACGCAGTATTTT.